A single sample gave rise to the 15 T cell receptor beta chains below, sequenced in a study of metastatic and nonmetastatic thyroid tumors. Not a single patient had been given any form of treatment at any point before undergoing thyroid surgery. TCRdb re-analyzed the PCR reads using MiXCR. Among about 90,000 clones listed, roughly 8.6% were seen once. The source material was blood. Receptors were obtained from a female donor with papillary thyroid cancer or a benign thyroid nodule (not recorded which). Some clones in this sample may be carry-over from other donors' samples.

To note about this clone: The junction departs from germline at one end; a sequencing error may be responsible. CDR3 sequence: CASSLDGPGTGNTIYF. CDR3 bases: TGTGCTAGCAGCTTGGATGGCCCTGGAACTGGAAACACCATATATTTT. The rearrangement joins TRBV7-7 to TRBJ1-3; D unresolved. This CDR3 is built from 16 residues. The V gene's germline CDR1 is SSHAT and CDR2 FNYEAQ (reference sequence). The variable domain in full, with the rest retrieved from reference TRBV7-7 and TRBJ1-3, is GAGVSQSPRYKVTKRGQDVTLRCDPISSHATLYWYQQALGQGPEFLTYFNYEAQPDKSGLPSDRFSAERPEGSISTLTIQRTEQRDSAMYRCASSLDGPGTGNTIYFGEGSWLTVV.

The table lists this clone with many counts. The chain carries TRBV28 and TRBJ1-2, with 8 positions matching TRBD1. CDR1 and CDR2 (germline): MDHEN, SYDVKM. CDR3 size: 15 residues. Germline trimming cut 7 bases from V and 6 bases from J; bases unmatched to any gene: 13. The DNA for the CDR3 is TGTGCCAGCACCAACACAGGGGGTAGTCAGGATGGCTACACCTTC. Translated: CASTNTGGSQDGYTF.

The CDR3 region is CASSQPKGSWGVDTQYF. Here the CDR3 DNA reads TGCGCCAGCAGCCAACCCAAAGGTAGCTGGGGTGTAGATACGCAGTATTTT. V usage is TRBV4-1 and J usage is TRBJ2-3; D unclear. Germline V gene lookup returns CDR1 MGHRA and CDR2 YSYEKL. V was pared by 2 bases and J by 5 bases, with 20 bases between. The CDR3 runs to 17 residues.

Only one count was recorded for this clone. Given a much more abundant clone one base away, this may be a read error. The rearrangement uses TRBV9 and TRBJ2-5, with TRBD2 matching 9 bases. The CDR3 sequence is 16 residues long. CDR1 and CDR2 from the germline V gene are SGDLS and YYNGEE. The CDR3: CASSVGSSGGRETKYF. The CDR3 DNA sequence: TGTGCCAGCAGCGTAGGGAGTAGCGGGGGTCGGGAGACCAAGTACTTC.

This clone was counted many times. The V call is TRBV4-1, the J call TRBJ2-5, with 10 bases that match TRBD2. The V gene end was trimmed by 0 bases and the J gene end by 5 bases; junction bases not matched to a gene: 9. The CDR3 is 17 amino acids. Germline V lookup: CDR1 MGHRA, CDR2 YSYEKL. CDR3 nucleotide sequence: TGCGCCAGCAGCCAAGAGGCGAGCGGGGGGGCCTGGGAGACCCAGTACTTC. Protein sequence: CASSQEASGGAWETQYF.

This clone was detected a few times. The gene calls are TRBV28 and TRBJ2-7, with D possibly being TRBD1 (5 bases). Trimming took off 3 bases at V and 9 bases at J, with 12 bases between the two ends. The germline V gene has CDR1 MDHEN and CDR2 SYDVKM. The CDR3 is 12 residues long. The CDR3 region has the DNA TGTGCCAGCAGTTTGTTGGGGCAGGCGCAGTACTTC. Protein sequence: CASSLLGQAQYF.

The chain links TRBV20-1 to TRBJ2-5, with 9 bases that match TRBD2. The CDR3 runs to 15 residues. The ends lost 3 bases at V and 1 base at J; junction bases unmatched: 6. Germline assignment: CDR1 DFQATT and CDR2 SNEGSKA (reference sequence). Written as DNA, the CDR3 is TGCAGTGCTAGTGGGGCGGGGGGGACCCAAGAGACCCAGTACTTC. Amino acid sequence: CSASGAGGTQETQYF.

Worth noting for this clone: Being one base from a much bigger clone, this may be a read error. Different DNA sequences within this sample yield the same CDR3. The chain uses TRBV5-1 and TRBJ2-2; TRBD2 matches at 8 bases. V was clipped by 5 bases and J by 0 bases; unmatched bases: 3. CDR1 is SGHRS and CDR2 is YFSETQ in the germline V gene. The CDR3 covers 15 residues. The CDR3 sequence is CASRSGGANTGELFF. The CDR3 nucleotides read TGCGCCAGCAGGAGCGGGGGTGCGAACACCGGGGAGCTGTTTTTT.

As DNA, the CDR3 is TGTGCCAGCAGTCCCCAGGCACGAAATCAGCCCCAGCATTTT. Translated: CASSPQARNQPQHF. This chain links TRBV12-3 or TRBV12-4 with TRBJ1-5; no definite D call. Trimming stripped 5 bases from V and 4 bases from J, with 12 bases between. The CDR3 has 14 amino acids.

The sample holds many counts of this clone. The chain couples TRBV30 to TRBJ1-2, with D unclear. Germline lookup yields CDR1 GTSNPN and CDR2 SVGIG (reference sequence). This CDR3 is built from 14 residues. Trimming took off 2 bases at V and 5 bases at J, with 15 bases between the two ends. The CDR3 nucleotides read TGTGCCTGGAGTCCCAAGGGATCAGCGTATGGCTACACCTTC. Residues: CAWSPKGSAYGYTF.

This clone has a count of ten or more. This chain connects TRBV12-5 to TRBJ2-3; D remains unclear. The CDR3 consists of 12 residues. The germline V and J ends were trimmed by 1 base and 2 bases, with 1 base remaining between them. In germline, CDR1 is LGHNT, CDR2 FRNRAP. CDR3 protein: CASGLDTDTQYF. The CDR3 bases are TGTGCTAGTGGTTTGGACACAGATACGCAGTATTTT.

This clone was recorded at least ten times. The chain carries TRBV12-5 and TRBJ1-6, with TRBD1 as a possible D gene (6 bases). Germline CDR1 reads LGHNT; CDR2 reads FRNRAP. This CDR3 region has 12 residues. V was clipped by 9 bases and J by 13 bases, with 16 bases between them. CDR3 sequence reads: CASHRDTLPLHF. The CDR3 DNA reads TGTGCTAGCCACCGGGACACCCTTCCCCTCCACTTT. Together with reference TRBV12-5 and TRBJ1-6, the CDR3 gives the full variable domain: DARVTQTPRHKVTEMGQEVTMRCQPILGHNTVFWYRQTMMQGLELLAYFRNRAPLDDSGMPKDRFSAEMPDATLATLKIQPSEPRDSAVYFCASHRDTLPLHFGNGTRLTVT.

This clone was detected ten times or more. The rearrangement uses TRBV20-1 and TRBJ2-2; 9 nucleotides align to TRBD1. This CDR3 has 14 residues. Trimming removed 5 bases from V and 5 bases from J; junction bases left unmatched: 6. CDR1 is DFQATT, CDR2 SNEGSKA, per germline (reference sequence). The CDR3 bases are TGCAGTGCTCGACAGGGGGAGTGGACCGGGGAGCTGTTTTTT. Translation gives CSARQGEWTGELFF.

This clone was observed at least ten times. J is TRBJ1-5 and V is TRBV2, with 8 positions matching TRBD1. Germline CDR1 and CDR2: SNHLY and FYNNEI. Trimming took 2 bases from V and 6 from J; bases not matched to a gene: 6. The CDR3 is 15 residues long. CDR3 in amino acids: CASSEQGAQGQPQHF. In nucleotides, the CDR3 is TGTGCCAGCAGTGAACAGGGGGCGCAGGGTCAGCCCCAGCATTTT. The entire variable domain, with the rest obtained from reference TRBV2 and TRBJ1-5, is as follows: EPEVTQTPSHQVTQMGQEVILRCVPISNHLYFYWYRQILGQKVEFLVSFYNNEISEKSEIFDDQFSVERPDGSNFTLKIRSTKLEDSAMYFCASSEQGAQGQPQHFGDGTRLSIL.

This clone was counted many times. The chain couples TRBV6-1 to TRBJ1-5, with D unresolved. There are 17 residues in the CDR3. The germline V and J ends were trimmed by 2 bases and 0 bases, with 14 bases remaining between them. Germline V gene lookup returns CDR1 MNHNS and CDR2 SASEGT. The CDR3 spells CASSESAGGYSNQPQHF. Written as DNA, the CDR3 is TGTGCCAGCAGTGAATCGGCGGGAGGCTATAGCAATCAGCCCCAGCATTTT.